The present T cell receptor beta chain was sequenced within a study of shared clonotypes between healthy human individuals. The CDR3 has 12 residues. Germline V gene sequence: CDR1 MNHNY, CDR2 SVGAGI (reference sequence). Trimming stripped 4 bases from V and 0 bases from J, with 3 bases between. Repertoires were generated with immunoSEQ multiplex PCR, while TCRdb's copy carries only in-frame clones and drops some. This sample carries 600,000 to 750,000 clones, 90% of them seen once, and the ten largest clones take about 33%. Specimen: memory CD8+ T cells from PBMCs. Documented subset: CD45RO+ cells pooled with CCR7-negative TemRA cells. The clonotype originates from a man between 18 and 29 years old in good health. Some clones in this sample may be carry-over from other donors' samples. The chain uses TRBV6-6 and TRBJ1-1; no definite D call. Written as DNA, the CDR3 is TGTGCCAGCAGTTTTATGAACACTGAAGCTTTCTTT. Its translation: CASSFMNTEAFF.